What follows are 14 T cell receptor beta chains derived from one specimen sequenced in a study of response to subunit inactivated influenza vaccine. Each CDR3 protein is one row after TCRdb ran MiXCR on the RT-PCR reads. The table lists 550,000 to 800,000 distinct CDR3 sequences, about 15% of them singletons. The sample was PBMCs from blood, taken roughly 15 days before vaccination. These TCRs come from a man in his fifties or sixties who received an inactivated influenza vaccine.

This clonotype has a handful of counts. The chain is built from TRBV29-1 and TRBJ2-1; perhaps TRBD2 as D (6 bases). Germline V gives CDR1 SQVTM, CDR2 ANQGSEA. The ends were cut back, 1 base at V and 2 bases at J, with 12 bases in the middle. The length of the CDR3 is 15 residues. This CDR3 is CSVEGTGEPYNEQFF. The CDR3 region has the DNA TGCAGCGTTGAAGGGACGGGGGAGCCCTACAATGAGCAGTTCTTC.

J is TRBJ2-7 and V is TRBV3-1; 8 bases are a match to TRBD1. Germline lookup yields CDR1 LGHDT and CDR2 YNNKEL (reference sequence). The ends lost 1 base at V and 6 bases at J; junction bases unmatched: 8. This CDR3 has 15 amino acids. The CDR3 loop is CASSQATGAEGEQYF. The CDR3 DNA reads TGTGCCAGCAGCCAAGCGACAGGGGCTGAGGGCGAGCAGTACTTC.

The chain links TRBV15 to TRBJ2-7, with D uncertain. The CDR3 runs 13 residues. Trimming removed 1 base from V and 5 bases from J, with 9 bases in between. Germline V gives CDR1 LNHNV, CDR2 YYDKDF (reference sequence). The CDR3 protein is CATSRGSRNEQYF. The CDR3 DNA follows: TGTGCCACCAGCAGAGGAAGCAGAAACGAGCAGTACTTC.

The CDR3: CASRPQGLVNTEAFF. The CDR3 bases are TGTGCCAGCAGGCCACAGGGGCTGGTGAACACTGAAGCTTTCTTT. The rearrangement joins TRBV6-1 to TRBJ1-1; 7 nucleotides agree with TRBD1. The ends lost 6 bases at V and 0 bases at J; junction bases unmatched: 7. CDR3 length: 15 amino acids. CDR1 and CDR2 (germline): MNHNS, SASEGT.

This clonotype was seen a few times. The V and J genes are TRBV7-2 and TRBJ2-7, with TRBD1 matching over 7 bases. CDR3 length: 15 residues. Germline V gene data show CDR1 as SGHTA and CDR2 as FQGNSA. The V and J ends lost 5 bases and 2 bases, in that order; junction bases with no gene match: 9. Here the CDR3 DNA reads TGTGCCAGCAGCCTATCGATGACAGGGACCTACGAGCAGTACTTC. Amino acids: CASSLSMTGTYEQYF.

The rearrangement uses TRBV27 and TRBJ1-5, with TRBD1 matching over 9 bases. The CDR3 has 17 amino acids. Germline V lookup: CDR1 MNHEY, CDR2 SMNVEV (reference sequence). The trim removed 6 bases at V and 3 bases at J, leaving 12 bases unmatched. The DNA of the CDR3 is TGTGCCAGCAGGCCTAAAGGGACAGGGCACTTCAATCAGCCCCAGCATTTT. Its translation: CASRPKGTGHFNQPQHF.

This chain joins TRBV7-9 and TRBJ2-2; 11 bases agree with TRBD1. This CDR3 spans 16 amino acids. CDR1 and CDR2 (germline): SEHNR, FQNEAQ (reference sequence). J lost 5 bases, V lost 5 bases, and 7 bases had no gene match. The CDR3 bases are TGTGCCAGCAGCCCCCGGGACAGGGGGAATACCGGGGAGCTGTTTTTT. Amino acids: CASSPRDRGNTGELFF. The full variable domain, in which reference TRBV7-9 and TRBJ2-2 provide the parts outside the CDR3, is DTGVSQNPRHKITKRGQNVTFRCDPISEHNRLYWYRQTLGQGPEFLTYFQNEAQLEKSRLLSDRFSAERPKGSFSTLEIQRTEQGDSAMYLCASSPRDRGNTGELFFGEGSRLTVL.

The chain couples TRBV11-3 to TRBJ2-1, with 8 bases identical to TRBD2. The CDR3 has 15 amino acids. Trimming cost V 5 bases and J 4 bases; bases outside gene matches: 7. CDR1 and CDR2 (germline): SGHNT, YENEEA. CDR3 sequence (DNA): TGTGCCAGCAGCATGACAGCGGGAGTGTACAATGAGCAGTTCTTC. Protein product: CASSMTAGVYNEQFF.

V is TRBV6-5 and J is TRBJ2-3; 7 bases are a match to TRBD1. After removal of 0 bases from V and 2 bases from J, the junction contained 2 bases not matched to a gene. Germline V gene lookup returns CDR1 MNHEY and CDR2 SVGAGI. The CDR3 consists of 15 residues. The CDR3 spells CASSYSGTDTDTQYF. Here the CDR3 DNA reads TGTGCCAGCAGTTACTCGGGGACAGACACAGATACGCAGTATTTT.

The J gene is TRBJ2-1, the V gene TRBV6-2 or TRBV6-3; TRBD1 might be the D (7 bases). Germline V gene lookup returns CDR1 MNHEY and CDR2 SVGEGT. The V and J ends lost 6 bases and 9 bases respectively, with 24 bases between them. The CDR3 extends over 16 amino acids. CDR3: CASRGGINRGRGEQFF. As DNA, the CDR3 is TGTGCCAGCAGAGGAGGGATAAACAGGGGTAGAGGTGAGCAGTTCTTC.

This clonotype was seen a handful of times. The chain recombines TRBV27 with TRBJ2-1, with 9 bases that match TRBD1. The CDR3 covers 15 residues. After removal of 6 bases from V and 1 base from J, the junction contained 4 bases not matched to a gene. Per germline, CDR1 MNHEY and CDR2 SMNVEV (reference sequence). As DNA, the CDR3 is TGTGCCAGCAGGCAACAGGGGGCTTCCTACAATGAGCAGTTCTTC. Its protein product is CASRQQGASYNEQFF.

In this sample, this clonotype turned up a few times. The J gene is TRBJ2-2, the V gene TRBV6-1; perhaps TRBD2 as D (6 bases). V was pared by 0 bases and J by 5 bases, with 13 bases between. Germline assignment: CDR1 MNHNS and CDR2 SASEGT. CDR3 length equals 16 residues. CDR3 amino acids: CASSEAWARGTGELFF. As DNA, the CDR3 is TGTGCCAGCAGTGAAGCGTGGGCCCGGGGGACCGGGGAGCTGTTTTTT.

The rearrangement joins TRBV7-2 to TRBJ2-1; TRBD2 aligns across 8 bases. V lost 1 base and J lost 5; bases outside the gene matches: 4. Germline CDR1 and CDR2: SGHTA and FQGNSA. The CDR3 runs to 15 residues. The CDR3 sequence: CASSLVRGGHNEQFF. The CDR3 region has the DNA TGTGCCAGCAGCTTAGTTCGGGGGGGCCACAATGAGCAGTTCTTC.

This chain connects TRBV5-6 to TRBJ2-3; D might be TRBD2 (5 bases). The CDR3 consists of 14 residues. Trimming left V 0 bases short and J 2 bases short, with 7 bases between. CDR1 is SGHDT, CDR2 YYEEEE, per germline. The CDR3: CASSLEAATDTQYF. CDR3 nucleotide sequence: TGTGCCAGCAGCTTGGAAGCGGCCACAGATACGCAGTATTTT. Variable domain in full (rest from reference TRBV5-6 and TRBJ2-3): DAGVTQSPTHLIKTRGQQVTLRCSPKSGHDTVSWYQQALGQGPQFIFQYYEEEERQRGNFPDRFSGHQFPNYSSELNVNALLLGDSALYLCASSLEAATDTQYFGPGTRLTVL.